Listed below are T cell receptor beta chains from one sample, sequenced in a study of shared clonotypes between healthy human individuals. Profiled with immunoSEQ multiplex PCR; TCRdb holds only in-frame clones, not every one. This table holds under 650,000 clones, 90% to 96% found once. The sample comprised naive CD4+ T cells sorted from blood. Receptors were obtained from a woman in her thirties in good health. The CDR3 runs from the conserved cysteine through the conserved F or W. The size field is filled for only some rows; it gives once, few, many or a size class.

TRBV20-1,.,CSAKGADTQYF
TRBV6-6,.,CASSARDRMEEKLFF
TRBV2,.,CASRDYRGWQPQHF
TRBV29-1,.,CSVGTGNTEAFF
TRBV9,.,CASSVIGSSNEQFF
TRBV4-1,.,CASSQAPDSSSYNEQFF
TRBV20-1,few,CSANYEQYF
TRBV2,.,CASSDSQWGGTTNEKLFF
TRBV5-4,.,CASSLYTSGTYEQYF
TRBV21-1,.,CASSKRGGPNEQFF
TRBV28,.,CASSRNRYQPQHF
TRBV7-8,once,CASSPNSYEQYF
TRBV18,.,CASSPPPGTQYF
TRBV27,.,CASSLKWLGPPSSPYEQYF
TRBV18,once,CASSPLIGDSKFSNYGYTF
TRBV27,.,CASSLEGRGTGELFF
TRBV11-2,once,CASSSHGGDSPLHF
TRBV9,.,CASSGGYRGLTGELFF
TRBV23-1,.,CASSHPRGTEAFF
TRBV5-1,.,CASSRDSYEQYF
TRBV5-6,.,CASSLVGGRHQANYGYTF
TRBV29-1,.,CSVETGAGYTF
TRBV18,.,CASSPPGRSHEKLFF
TRBV19,.,CASSRADSTLTGTEAFF
TRBV5-1,.,CASSLLLTSYNEQFF
TRBV28,.,CASTERGAGGYTF
TRBV5-6,.,CASSLRGPGANVLTF
TRBV14,once,CASSRLRGQLTGELFF
TRBV27,.,CASSPRRGSSYEQYF
TRBV14,.,CASSIRLDPVGDTQYF
TRBV5-5,.,CASSKRDNSNEKLFF
TRBV5-1,.,CASSLDPNTGELFF
TRBV4-1,once,CASSHPAGLSYNEQFF
TRBV11-2,.,CASSKLTGRGPGELFF
TRBV7-2,.,CASSRIKGYYEQYF
TRBV5-6,.,CASSWRQPVNEKLFF
TRBV6-5,.,CASSYSTFGGSPLHF
TRBV5-6,.,CASSLGSIIYGYTF
TRBV6-5,.,CASSYGLAGHNEQFF
TRBV2,.,CATSGRERYGELFF
TRBV18,.,CASSPLYETQYF
TRBV6-4,.,CASSVSWGVDNEQFF
TRBV10-1,.,CASSESGMSGRAIDTQYF